This TCR beta chain comes out of a study of T cell changes during pregnancy in multiple sclerosis. The CDR3 loop spans 14 amino acids. The germline CDR1 and CDR2 sequences are SGHRS and YFSETQ. The V and J ends lost 4 bases and 9 bases, in that order; junction bases with no gene match: 9. Sequencing used immunoSEQ multiplex PCR; TCRdb keeps in-frame clones, though not all of them. Here the sample spans tens of thousands of clones, over 80% being singletons. The chain uses TRBV5-1 and TRBJ1-4; TRBD1 matches at 7 bases. The receptor's source is a female donor with multiple sclerosis, enrolled in a pregnancy study. The sequences come from CD4+ T cells from peripheral blood mononuclear cells, collected in the third trimester of pregnancy. CDR3: CASSATGWGKKLFF. CDR3 DNA sequence: TGCGCCAGCAGCGCGACAGGGTGGGGGAAAAAACTGTTTTTT.